These 8 T cell receptor beta chains were all obtained from the same sample, sequenced in a study of T cell responses to AZD1222 COVID-19 vaccine. Repertoires were generated with immunoSEQ multiplex PCR, while TCRdb's copy carries only in-frame clones and drops some. The repertoire consists of approximately 170,000 clones, with 88% occurring once and the leading ten covering under 14%. The sequenced sample was peripheral blood, obtained 28 days after the second AZD1222 dose. These receptors were taken from an adult who received the AZD1222 COVID-19 vaccine.

V gene TRBV3-1 (or the pseudogene TRBV3-2) combines with J gene TRBJ1-5; tentative D call: TRBD1 (6 bases). This CDR3 has 13 amino acids. The germline V and J ends were trimmed by 3 bases and 11 bases, with 14 bases remaining between them. The germline V gene has CDR1 LGHDT and CDR2 YNNKEL (reference sequence). The CDR3, as DNA: TGTGCCAGCAGCCAGGGACACGGGGTGGCCCAGCATTTT. Translating it yields CASSQGHGVAQHF.

The chain carries TRBV5-1 and TRBJ2-5; no firm D call. The germline CDR1 and CDR2 sequences are SGHRS and YFSETQ. Trimming removed 4 bases at V and 5 bases at J, with 15 bases between. The CDR3 is made up of 14 amino acids. CDR3 residues: CASSPAFREETQYF. DNA for the CDR3: TGCGCCAGCAGCCCGGCATTCCGTGAGGAGACCCAGTACTTC.

V is TRBV7-8 and J is TRBJ2-7; TRBD1 is a possible D gene (5 bases). V lost 1 base and J 4 bases, leaving 11 bases between the germline ends. This CDR3 is 14 amino acids long. CDR1 is SGHVS, CDR2 FQNEAQ, per germline. CDR3 protein: CASSLGAGKYEQYF. The CDR3, as DNA: TGTGCCAGCAGCTTAGGGGCAGGGAAGTACGAGCAGTACTTC.

The rearrangement links TRBV7-2 to TRBJ2-7; maybe TRBD2 (5 bases). The ends were cut back, 5 bases at V and 4 bases at J, with 9 bases in the middle. The CDR3 has 12 residues. CDR1 is SGHTA, CDR2 FQGNSA, per germline. Written as DNA, the CDR3 is TGTGCCAGCAGCCGGACTGCTTACGAGCAGTACTTC. Protein: CASSRTAYEQYF. Complete variable domain (other parts from reference TRBV7-2 and TRBJ2-7): GAGVSQSPSNKVTEKGKDVELRCDPISGHTALYWYRQSLGQGLEFLIYFQGNSAPDKSGLPSDRFSAERTGGSVSTLTIQRTQQEDSAVYLCASSRTAYEQYFGPGTRLTVT.

This clone turned up a few times. The chain recombines TRBV5-1 with TRBJ1-3; D is undetermined. The V end lost 3 bases, the J end lost 4 bases, and 11 bases lay between the germline ends. Germline values: CDR1 SGHRS, CDR2 YFSETQ. The CDR3 spans 14 residues. CDR3 nucleotides: TGCGCCAGCAGCTCCCTGCAGGACGGAAACACCATATATTTT. Its protein is CASSSLQDGNTIYF.

The V gene is TRBV4-1, the J gene TRBJ2-5, with D possibly being TRBD2 (6 bases). CDR1 is MGHRA, CDR2 YSYEKL, per germline. The CDR3 spans 15 residues. Trimming left V 0 bases short and J 2 bases short, with 10 bases between. The DNA for the CDR3 is TGCGCCAGCAGCCAAGAGGGTGGGGGGCAAGAGACCCAGTACTTC. Translation: CASSQEGGGQETQYF.

The rearrangement uses TRBV11-2 and TRBJ1-3, with a possible D match to TRBD1 (5 bases). From germline, CDR1 is SGHAT and CDR2 FQNNGV. V lost 4 bases and J 0 bases, leaving 10 bases between the germline ends. The CDR3 length is 15 residues. This CDR3 reads CASSSGGYSGNTIYF. CDR3 DNA sequence: TGTGCCAGCAGCTCGGGGGGGTACTCTGGAAACACCATATATTTT.

V and J are TRBV23-1 and TRBJ2-7, with 9 bases lining up with TRBD1. TRBV23-1 is designated an ORF whose function remains uncertain. The CDR3 is 17 amino acids. The ends lost 1 base at V and 0 bases at J; junction bases unmatched: 7. CDR3 sequence reads: CASSQYPRDRVSYEQYF. The DNA for the CDR3 is TGCGCCAGCAGTCAATATCCCCGGGACAGGGTCTCCTACGAGCAGTACTTC.